This record covers a single T cell receptor beta chain. This sequence may be a read error, since a much larger clone differs from it by one base. The sample carries other DNA sequences with the same CDR3. The data belong to a study of shared clonotypes between healthy human individuals. Turning to the study itself: Per donor, three plates held CD4 naive cells, three held CD4 memory, two held CD8 naive and one held CD8 memory.

Germline V gene sequence: CDR1 KGHSH, CDR2 LQKENI. The CDR3 length is 13 residues. After removal of 3 bases from V and 4 bases from J, the junction contained 2 bases not matched to a gene. Data came from immunoSEQ multiplex PCR; TCRdb stores just in-frame clones and leaves some out. The data hold about 2.4 million clones, with more than 80% observed a single time. The sample taken for sequencing was naive CD4+ T cells sorted from blood. Subset: CD45RA+ positively selected. V usage is TRBV18 and J usage is TRBJ1-2; 7 bases fit TRBD1. The source of this sequence is a man younger than 35 in good health. The CDR3 here is CASSPDRIYGYTF. As DNA, the CDR3 is TGTGCCAGCTCACCGGACAGGATCTATGGCTACACCTTC.